This is a list of T cell receptor beta chains from one sample in a study of T cell responses to AZD1222 COVID-19 vaccine. Only in-frame clones appear in the TCRdb table, and some are missing; sequencing was by immunoSEQ multiplex PCR. The sample holds roughly 150,000 clones, approximately 90% seen once. Material: peripheral blood, obtained after recovery from COVID-19. Receptors were obtained from an adult who had recovered from COVID-19. Both conserved end residues are part of each CDR3. A D gene is named only where the DNA matches it firmly. Clone size is stated in some rows and not others, as once, few, many or a class when expanded.

.	.	TRBV2	TRBJ2-7	TGTGCCAGCCAGGCCGGATACTACGAGCAGTACTTC	CASQAGYYEQYF
TRBD2	.	TRBV7-8	TRBJ2-1	TGTGCCAGCTTCCGGGAGGGCGGGACCAATGAGCAGTTCTTC	CASFREGGTNEQFF
.	once	TRBV15	TRBJ1-1	TGTGCCACCAGCAGAGATATGGCGCCTCTGAACACTGAAGCTTTCTTT	CATSRDMAPLNTEAFF
TRBD2	.	TRBV10-3	TRBJ2-1	TGTGCCATCAGTGAGTCGCTAGCGGGGGCCGGTGAGCAGTTCTTC	CAISESLAGAGEQFF
TRBD1	.	TRBV11-3	TRBJ2-2	TGTGCCAGCAGCTCGGGACAGGGGGACACCGGGGAGCTGTTTTTT	CASSSGQGDTGELFF
.	.	TRBV2	TRBJ1-4	TGTGCCAGCAGTGAAAACAGGGATGTAGAAAAACTGTTTTTT	CASSENRDVEKLFF
.	.	TRBV5-1	TRBJ1-4	TGCGCCAGCAGCAAGGGGGGCAGTTACTCTACTGCAACTAATGAAAAACTGTTTTTT	CASSKGGSYSTATNEKLFF
.	.	TRBV7-8	TRBJ1-2	TGTGCCAGCAGCTTAGCCAGGGTAGCTGGCTACACCTTC	CASSLARVAGYTF
.	.	TRBV19	TRBJ2-1	TGTGCCAGTAGTAGCGGGCAAGCGGGTGAGCAGTTCTTC	CASSSGQAGEQFF
.	.	TRBV29-1	TRBJ1-2	TGCAGCGTCAGATTCGCAGGGGCGCACTATGGCTACACCTTC	CSVRFAGAHYGYTF
TRBD1	.	TRBV14	TRBJ1-1	TGTGCCAGCAGCCTCCCGGACAGGTTCACTGAAGCTTTCTTT	CASSLPDRFTEAFF
.	.	TRBV6-2/TRBV6-3	TRBJ2-1	TGTGCCAGCAGTTACTCGGCCCCGAGGTCCGGGCGAAGCTCCTACAATGAGCAGTTCTTC	CASSYSAPRSGRSSYNEQFF
.	.	TRBV18	TRBJ1-2	TGTGCCAGCTCACCCCTATCCGACAGGCCTCATGGCTACACCTTC	CASSPLSDRPHGYTF
.	.	TRBV9	TRBJ1-1	TGTGCCAGCAGCGTAGTCCAGACAGACGATAAAGCTTTCTTT	CASSVVQTDDKAFF
TRBD2	.	TRBV7-6	TRBJ2-5	TGTGCCAGCAGCTTAGCGGCGGGGGGGTTTTCAGAGACCCAGTACTTC	CASSLAAGGFSETQYF
TRBD1	.	TRBV5-1	TRBJ1-6	TGCGCCAGCAGCCTGGACCCAGGACAGGGCCGTAATTCACCCCTCCACTTT	CASSLDPGQGRNSPLHF
.	.	TRBV19	TRBJ1-4	TGTGCCAGTAGTCTCCAGGGGAATAATGAAAAACTGTTTTTT	CASSLQGNNEKLFF
.	.	TRBV11-1	TRBJ2-3	TGTGCCAGCAGCTTAATGGGGTTGCAAGATACGCAGTATTTT	CASSLMGLQDTQYF
TRBD2	.	TRBV4-2	TRBJ2-7	TGTGCCAGCAGCCAGGCGGGAGGAAATGCCCAGACCTACGAGCAGTACTTC	CASSQAGGNAQTYEQYF
TRBD2	.	TRBV14	TRBJ2-1	TGTGCCAGCAGCCAGGTAGCGGGGCGCAATGAGCAGTTCTTC	CASSQVAGRNEQFF
TRBD2	.	TRBV23-1	TRBJ2-5	TGCGCCAGCAGTCAATCCCCCCCCCGGGGAGGGAAAGAGACCCAGTACTTC	CASSQSPPRGGKETQYF
TRBD1	.	TRBV6-5	TRBJ2-5	TGTGCCAGCAGGGCACAGGGGACCAAAGAGACCCAGTACTTC	CASRAQGTKETQYF
TRBD2	.	TRBV9	TRBJ2-7	TGTGCCAGCAGCGCGGGACTAGCCTACGAGCAGTACTTC	CASSAGLAYEQYF
TRBD2	few	TRBV24-1	TRBJ2-1	TGTGCCACCAGTGACCCAGTCCCGGGACTAGCGGGAGGGGTTAATGAGCAGTTCTTC	CATSDPVPGLAGGVNEQFF
TRBD2	.	TRBV10-2	TRBJ2-7	TGCGCCAGCACCAAAGCGGGAAAGAGCTACGAGCAGTACTTC	CASTKAGKSYEQYF
.	.	TRBV5-1	TRBJ1-4	TGCGCCAGCAGCCCCGCGGGTGAAAAACTGTTTTTT	CASSPAGEKLFF
.	.	TRBV21-1	TRBJ2-7	TGTGCCAGCCGTACCTACGAGCAGTACTTC	CASRTYEQYF
.	.	TRBV2	TRBJ1-5	TGTGCCAGCAGTGAATGGGGTATCAGCAATCAGCCCCAGCATTTT	CASSEWGISNQPQHF
TRBD1	.	TRBV5-1	TRBJ2-7	TGCGCCAGCAGCTTCGCCGGGACAGGGGGTGTCGGTTCCTACGAGCAGTACTTC	CASSFAGTGGVGSYEQYF
.	.	TRBV2	TRBJ2-5	TGTGCCAGCAGTGAAGCCCGGGCCAATGGGGAGACCCAGTACTTC	CASSEARANGETQYF
.	.	TRBV5-1	TRBJ2-7	TGCGCCAGCAGCTCCGAGTCCTACGAGCAGTACTTC	CASSSESYEQYF
TRBD2	.	TRBV4-3	TRBJ2-3	TGCGCCAGCAGCCTAGTAGCGGGGGGAGCCACAGATACGCAGTATTTT	CASSLVAGGATDTQYF
TRBD1	.	TRBV28	TRBJ2-7	TGTGCCAGCAGTTTCTGGGCAGGGGGCTTGTACGAGCAGTACTTC	CASSFWAGGLYEQYF
.	few	TRBV2	TRBJ2-7	TGTGCCAGCAGTTCAGGGGGGACACCCAGACACTCCTACGAGCAGTACTTC	CASSSGGTPRHSYEQYF
.	.	TRBV2	TRBJ2-6	TGTGCCAGCAGTGTGGAGGTGGCCAACGTCCTGACTTTC	CASSVEVANVLTF
TRBD2	.	TRBV3-1/TRBV3-2	TRBJ2-2	TGTGCCAGCAGCCTACTAGCGGGGGGCACCGGGGAGCTGTTTTTT	CASSLLAGGTGELFF
.	.	TRBV28	TRBJ2-3	TGTGCCAGCAGGCTTTCTGCCGCAGATACGCAGTATTTT	CASRLSAADTQYF
.	.	TRBV5-1	TRBJ1-4	TGCGCCAGCAGCTTCGGGGGGAGTGAAGGAAAACTGTTTTTT	CASSFGGSEGKLFF
TRBD1	few	TRBV10-1	TRBJ1-3	TGCGCCAGCAGTGATAAGGCAGGGGGGAACACCATATATTTT	CASSDKAGGNTIYF
TRBD1	.	TRBV7-9	TRBJ2-2	TGTGCCAGCAGCTGGGGGACAGGGAATACCCGGGAGCTGTTTTTT	CASSWGTGNTRELFF
TRBD2	.	TRBV2	TRBJ2-4	TGTGCCAGCAGTGGAGTAGCTGGGACTAGCGGGAGGGCCGGGAACATTCAGTACTTC	CASSGVAGTSGRAGNIQYF
.	.	TRBV11-2	TRBJ2-6	TGTGCCAGCAGCTTATGGGGCCGAGGGGCCTCCGGGGCCAACGTCCTGACTTTC	CASSLWGRGASGANVLTF
.	.	TRBV4-2	TRBJ2-1	TGTGCCAGCAGCCAAGATTGGGTGGGGGGGCCGGTCAATGAGCAGTTCTTC	CASSQDWVGGPVNEQFF
.	once	TRBV7-9	TRBJ1-1	TGTGCCAGCAGCCCCCTCTCGGGCACTGAAGCTTTCTTT	CASSPLSGTEAFF
.	.	TRBV6-5	TRBJ1-5	TGTGCCAGCAGTTACACTTCAAATCAGCCCCAGCATTTT	CASSYTSNQPQHF
TRBD1	.	TRBV5-1	TRBJ2-2	TGCGCCAGCAGCTTGGGCGGGACAGGGGCCACCGGGGAGCTGTTTTTT	CASSLGGTGATGELFF
.	.	TRBV9	TRBJ1-2	TGTGCCGGGAGCCGGGGCGCCGAAGGAGGCTACACCTTC	CAGSRGAEGGYTF
TRBD1	.	TRBV4-3	TRBJ1-5	TGCGCCAGCAGCCAAGGGGGACAGGGCTCGATCCTAAATCAGCCCCAGCATTTT	CASSQGGQGSILNQPQHF
.	.	TRBV29-1	TRBJ1-1	TGCAGCGTTAACGGTCCTGAAGCTTTCTTT	CSVNGPEAFF